The present entry profiles one T cell receptor beta chain with its context. Its target is not known. Clones were sequenced by immunoSEQ multiplex PCR, and TCRdb holds only the in-frame ones, with some missing. The data show some 54,000 clones, around four fifths seen once. The CDR3 is 14 amino acids. With V trimmed by 8 bases and J by 6 bases, 6 bases remained unmatched. Germline loops: CDR1 ENHRY, CDR2 SYGVKD. Time point given: week 35, safety follow-up. The content of each vaccine dose was 300 ug of mutant IDH1 20-mer peptide, and topical imiquimod accompanied it. Each astrocytoma in the donors was new, WHO grade 3 or 4, IDH1-mutant and ATRX-lost. The sample comes from a study of a mutant IDH1 vaccine in newly diagnosed glioma. Whole-study context: Receipt of radiotherapy, temozolomide, or both preceded the study, and most received both.

This TCR was recovered from a woman aged 18-29 years with glioma. V is TRBV10-3 and J is TRBJ2-2; 10 bases agree with TRBD2. The sample consisted of PBMCs, taken from a glioma patient whose treatment included an IDH1 peptide vaccine. The CDR3 nucleotides are TGTGCCATCGGGGGGCTAGCGGGAGCCGGGGAGCTGTTTTTT. Residues: CAIGGLAGAGELFF.